This TCR beta chain originates from a study of beta chain features in type 1 diabetes. Study observations and caveats: A greater similarity of naive, central memory and Treg TCRB repertoires was seen among patients than among healthy donors. Moderate but significant shortening of TCRB CDR3s was recorded in all four CD4+ subsets from Type 1 diabetes patients.

This clone has more than one count but fewer than ten. What it recognizes is unknown. Expressed TCRB transcripts were sequenced because the isolated RNA had all been reverse transcribed beforehand. Clones were read by immunoSEQ multiplex PCR, and TCRdb kept only the in-frame ones, dropping some. The table lists under 550,000 clones, about 10% of them singletons. This CDR3 spans 14 amino acids. Per germline, CDR1 SGHTS and CDR2 YDEGEE. The V end lost 0 bases, the J end lost 2 bases, and 8 bases lay between the germline ends. Source material: naive CD4+ T cells from blood. The chain uses TRBV5-8 and TRBJ1-1, with D unresolved. The TCR comes from a woman aged 18-29 years in good health. The DNA of the CDR3 is TGTGCCAGCAGCTTGGCCCCAGCCAACACTGAAGCTTTCTTT. Translated, it gives CASSLAPANTEAFF.